A selection of T cell receptor beta chains follows, all from one sample in a study of CD8+ T cells in alopecia areata. Clones were read by immunoSEQ multiplex PCR, and TCRdb kept only the in-frame ones, dropping some. The sample consists of some 220,000 clones, about three fifths of them appearing once. Sequencing used CD4+ T cells sorted from blood, obtained at week 4, from a patient treated with tofacitinib. The receptors come from a human donor with alopecia areata. Each CDR3 is given with its conserved first and last residue. Size values are once, few and many counts, or a class for expanded clones, and some rows have none.

v_call,clone_size,cdr3_aa
TRBV5-1,-,CASSRLSGEVWEQFF
TRBV2,-,CATSAVDRGTEAFF
TRBV2,-,CASGGTSYEQYF
TRBV5-1,few,CASTLGSEVLRIYEQYF
TRBV9,few,CASSVGGQGDSYEQYF
TRBV14,few,CASSQLPDTQYF
TRBV29-1,many,CSVNHQETQYF
TRBV5-1,-,CASRGQMNTEAFF
TRBV7-2,few,CASSYGLAQYF
TRBV5-1,-,CASSLTGFADTQYF